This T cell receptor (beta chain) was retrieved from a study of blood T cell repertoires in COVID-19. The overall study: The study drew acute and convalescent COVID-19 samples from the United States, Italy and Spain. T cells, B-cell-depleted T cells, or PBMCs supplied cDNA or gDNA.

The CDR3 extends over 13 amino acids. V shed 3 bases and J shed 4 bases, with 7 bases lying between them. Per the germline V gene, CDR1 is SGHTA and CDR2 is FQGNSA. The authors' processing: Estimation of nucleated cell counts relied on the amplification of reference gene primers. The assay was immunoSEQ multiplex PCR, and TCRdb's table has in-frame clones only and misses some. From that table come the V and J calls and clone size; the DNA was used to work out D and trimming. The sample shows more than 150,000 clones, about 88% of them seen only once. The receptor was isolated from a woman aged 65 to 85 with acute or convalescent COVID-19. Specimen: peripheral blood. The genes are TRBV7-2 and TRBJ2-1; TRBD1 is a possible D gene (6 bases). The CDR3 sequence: CASSLDSYNEQFF. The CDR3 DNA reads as TGTGCCAGCAGCTTGGACAGTTACAATGAGCAGTTCTTC.